One T cell receptor beta chain is described in this entry. As yet, its antigen is unknown. The CDR3 extends over 16 amino acids. Trimming removed 8 bases from V and 7 bases from J, with 23 bases in between. The germline gives CDR1 MNHEY, CDR2 SMNVEV (reference sequence). The entry originates in a study of OX40 agonist ivuxolimab in advanced cancers. Study information: The study reported partial responses in three patients: one hepatocellular carcinoma, two cutaneous melanoma. General study points: Dosing at 0.1 to 3.0 mg/kg was accompanied by clonal expansion of CD4+ and CD8+ blood T cells by week 6.

Clones were read by immunoSEQ multiplex PCR, and TCRdb kept only the in-frame ones, dropping some. Among about 67,000 clones listed, 82% were seen once. The sample here was CD4+ or CD8+ T cells sorted from blood, taken in a trial of the OX40 agonist ivuxolimab. This clonotype originated in an adult with an advanced solid tumor such as melanoma, head and neck, liver or kidney cancer. The chain recombines TRBV27 with TRBJ1-4; D uncertain. The CDR3 nucleotides are TGTGCCAGCGGACTATCCCGGGCCTCTCGACTTGAAAAACTGTTTTTT. This translates into CASGLSRASRLEKLFF. Based on the CDR3 plus reference TRBV27 and TRBJ1-4, the full variable domain is EAQVTQNPRYLITVTGKKLTVTCSQNMNHEYMSWYRQDPGLGLRQIYYSMNVEVTDKGDVPEGYKVSRKEKRNFPLILESPSPNQTSLYFCASGLSRASRLEKLFFGSGTQLSVL.